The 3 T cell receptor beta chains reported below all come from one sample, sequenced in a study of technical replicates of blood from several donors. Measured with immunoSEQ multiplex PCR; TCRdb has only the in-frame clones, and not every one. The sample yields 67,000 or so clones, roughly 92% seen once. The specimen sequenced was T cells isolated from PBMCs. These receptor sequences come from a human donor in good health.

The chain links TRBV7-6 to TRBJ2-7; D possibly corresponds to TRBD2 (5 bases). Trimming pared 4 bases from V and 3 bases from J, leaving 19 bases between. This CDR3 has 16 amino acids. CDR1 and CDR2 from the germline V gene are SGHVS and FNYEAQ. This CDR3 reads CASSSSPPTSDYEQYF. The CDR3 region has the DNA TGTGCCAGCAGCTCGTCCCCCCCAACTAGTGACTACGAGCAGTACTTC.

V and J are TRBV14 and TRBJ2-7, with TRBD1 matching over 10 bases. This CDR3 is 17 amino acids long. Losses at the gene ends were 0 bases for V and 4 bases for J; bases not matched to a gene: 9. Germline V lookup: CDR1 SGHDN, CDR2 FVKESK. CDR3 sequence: CASSQDEWTGGLYEQYF. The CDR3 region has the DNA TGTGCCAGCAGCCAAGACGAATGGACAGGGGGATTATACGAGCAGTACTTC.

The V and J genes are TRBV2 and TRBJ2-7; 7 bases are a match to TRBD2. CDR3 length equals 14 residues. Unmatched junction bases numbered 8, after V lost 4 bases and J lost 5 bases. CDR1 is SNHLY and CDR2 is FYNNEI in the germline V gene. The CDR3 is CASSAYGGRDEQYF. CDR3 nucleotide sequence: TGTGCCAGCAGTGCTTATGGCGGGAGAGACGAGCAGTACTTC.